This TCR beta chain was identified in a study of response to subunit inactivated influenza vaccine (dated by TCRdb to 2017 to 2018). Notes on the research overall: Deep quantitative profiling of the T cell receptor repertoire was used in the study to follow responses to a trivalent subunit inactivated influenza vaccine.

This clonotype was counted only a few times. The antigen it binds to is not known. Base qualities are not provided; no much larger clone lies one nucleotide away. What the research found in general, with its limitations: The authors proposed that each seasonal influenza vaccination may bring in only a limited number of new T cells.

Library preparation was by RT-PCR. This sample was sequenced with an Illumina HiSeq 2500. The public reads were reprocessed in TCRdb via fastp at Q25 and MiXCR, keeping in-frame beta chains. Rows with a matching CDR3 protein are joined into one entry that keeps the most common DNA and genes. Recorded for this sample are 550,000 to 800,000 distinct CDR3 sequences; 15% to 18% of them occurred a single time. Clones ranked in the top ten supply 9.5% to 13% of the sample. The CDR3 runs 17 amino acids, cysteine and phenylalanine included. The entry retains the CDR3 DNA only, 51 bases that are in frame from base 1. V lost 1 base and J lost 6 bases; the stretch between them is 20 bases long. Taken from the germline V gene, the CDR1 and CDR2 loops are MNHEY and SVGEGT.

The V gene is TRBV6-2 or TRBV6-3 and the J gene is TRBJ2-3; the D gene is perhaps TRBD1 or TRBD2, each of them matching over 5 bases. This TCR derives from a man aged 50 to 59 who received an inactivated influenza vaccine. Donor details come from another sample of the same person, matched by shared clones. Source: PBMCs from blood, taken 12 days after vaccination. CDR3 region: CASSYFGGTAVTDTQYF. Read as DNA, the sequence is TGTGCCAGCAGTTACTTCGGTGGGACCGCTGTGACGGATACGCAGTATTTT.